Listed here are 12 T cell receptor beta chains from one sample, sequenced in a study of blood T cell repertoires in COVID-19. TCRdb keeps only in-frame clones here, not all; method: immunoSEQ multiplex PCR. The repertoire has roughly 45,000 clones, approximately 88% of them found once; the top ten carry roughly 15%. The sequencing sample was made of peripheral blood. Receptor source: a man aged 55 to 70 with active COVID-19.

This chain joins TRBV4-3 and TRBJ2-7; 8 positions agree with TRBD1. This CDR3 region has 16 residues. Germline CDR1 is LGHNA and CDR2 is YSLEER. The V and J ends lost 0 bases and 3 bases, in that order; junction bases with no gene match: 7. The CDR3, as DNA: TGCGCCAGCAGCCAAGATGCGGGACAGGCACTCTACGAGCAGTACTTC. Its translation: CASSQDAGQALYEQYF.

This chain links TRBV19 with TRBJ2-5; weak D call: TRBD2 (6 bases). V was clipped by 3 bases and J by 1 base, with 12 bases between them. The V gene's germline CDR1 is LNHDA and CDR2 SQIVND (reference sequence). This CDR3 has 15 amino acids. CDR3 region: CASSINRGTQETQYF. CDR3 in DNA: TGTGCCAGTAGTATCAACCGGGGGACCCAAGAGACCCAGTACTTC.

As to this clone: Its ends do not fully match the called genes, so a read error is possible. The chain combines TRBV11-2 with TRBJ2-4; 7 positions agree with TRBD1. CDR3 size: 14 residues. Looked up from germline, CDR1 is SGHAT and CDR2 is FQNNGV. The CDR3 here is CASSRGTAENIQYF. The CDR3 DNA reads TGTGCCAGCAGTCGAGGGACAGCCGAAAACATTCAGTACTTC.

The chain recombines TRBV6-5 with TRBJ1-1; D might be TRBD1 (5 bases). Germline CDR1 and CDR2: MNHEY and SVGAGI. The CDR3 is 14 residues long. V dropped 7 bases and J dropped 4 bases, with 16 bases sitting between them. The CDR3 is CASNWATGGTEAFF. Here the CDR3 DNA reads TGTGCCAGCAACTGGGCCACGGGGGGCACTGAAGCTTTCTTT.

The chain links TRBV5-4 to TRBJ2-2; D gene ambiguous. CDR1 SGHNT and CDR2 YYREEE come from the germline V gene (reference sequence). CDR3 length: 12 residues. Trimming took off 0 bases at V and 9 bases at J, with 6 bases between the two ends. CDR3 residues: CASSLETRELFF. Here the CDR3 DNA reads TGTGCCAGCAGCTTGGAGACAAGGGAGCTGTTTTTT.

This clone was recorded a few times. The chain uses TRBV5-1 and TRBJ2-4; D not resolved. V gave up 4 bases and J gave up 3 bases, with 14 bases separating them. Germline V gene sequence: CDR1 SGHRS, CDR2 YFSETQ. CDR3 size: 15 residues. CDR3 residues: CASSINTPLKNIQYF. In nucleotides, the CDR3 is TGCGCCAGCAGCATTAACACACCCCTCAAAAACATTCAGTACTTC. The complete variable domain, with remaining parts taken from reference TRBV5-1 and TRBJ2-4, reads KAGVTQTPRYLIKTRGQQVTLSCSPISGHRSVSWYQQTPGQGLQFLFEYFSETQRNKGNFPGRFSGRQFSNSRSEMNVSTLELGDSALYLCASSINTPLKNIQYFGAGTRLSVL.

This chain links TRBV7-2 with TRBJ2-3; unclear D gene. The V end was cut by 0 bases, the J end by 0 bases, with 10 bases between. Germline lookup yields CDR1 SGHTA and CDR2 FQGNSA. The CDR3 length is 16 residues. The CDR3 sequence is CASSLAGGSSTDTQYF. The CDR3 DNA sequence: TGTGCCAGCAGCTTAGCCGGCGGTTCTAGCACAGATACGCAGTATTTT.

The V and J genes are TRBV7-9 and TRBJ2-3; 7 bases are shared with TRBD1. Germline CDR1 is SEHNR and CDR2 is FQNEAQ (reference sequence). The CDR3 totals 14 residues. J lost 3 bases, V lost 2 bases, and 2 bases had no gene match. DNA of the CDR3: TGTGCCAGCAGCTTAAGGGGGCAGACAGATACGCAGTATTTT. It is translated as CASSLRGQTDTQYF.

This chain uses TRBV7-2 with TRBJ2-5; perhaps TRBD2 as D (5 bases). The V gene's germline CDR1 is SGHTA and CDR2 FQGNSA. The CDR3 sequence is 14 residues long. The V and J ends lost 2 bases and 5 bases respectively, with 12 bases between them. The CDR3 spells CASSLNPGKETQYF. In nucleotides, the CDR3 is TGTGCCAGCAGCTTAAATCCGGGGAAGGAGACCCAGTACTTC.

The table lists this clone with a count of one. The chain joins TRBV27 to TRBJ2-1; TRBD2 matches 14 bases. V shed 0 bases, J shed 5 bases, and the junction held 6 bases outside the gene matches. CDR1 and CDR2 (germline): MNHEY, SMNVEV (reference sequence). The CDR3 length is 18 residues. The CDR3 sequence is CASSLSPGLAGENNEQFF. CDR3 DNA sequence: TGTGCCAGCAGTTTATCCCCGGGACTAGCGGGGGAAAACAATGAGCAGTTCTTC.

The J gene is TRBJ1-2, the V gene TRBV5-8, with D perhaps matching TRBD1 (6 bases). Germline lookup yields CDR1 SGHTS and CDR2 YDEGEE. Trimming took off 2 bases at V and 7 bases at J, with 21 bases between the two ends. The CDR3 consists of 16 residues. The CDR3 nucleotides are TGTGCCAGCAGCTTAAGTTTTGAAACAGGGCTACGTGGCTACACCTTC. Its protein product is CASSLSFETGLRGYTF.

The chain carries TRBV2 and TRBJ1-3; D not resolved. The germline V gene has CDR1 SNHLY and CDR2 FYNNEI. Between the trimmed V and J ends, which lost 4 bases and 4 bases, there was a span of 2 bases. There are 11 residues in the CDR3. CDR3 in amino acids: CASSVGNTIYF. CDR3 in DNA: TGTGCCAGCAGTGTAGGAAACACCATATATTTT.